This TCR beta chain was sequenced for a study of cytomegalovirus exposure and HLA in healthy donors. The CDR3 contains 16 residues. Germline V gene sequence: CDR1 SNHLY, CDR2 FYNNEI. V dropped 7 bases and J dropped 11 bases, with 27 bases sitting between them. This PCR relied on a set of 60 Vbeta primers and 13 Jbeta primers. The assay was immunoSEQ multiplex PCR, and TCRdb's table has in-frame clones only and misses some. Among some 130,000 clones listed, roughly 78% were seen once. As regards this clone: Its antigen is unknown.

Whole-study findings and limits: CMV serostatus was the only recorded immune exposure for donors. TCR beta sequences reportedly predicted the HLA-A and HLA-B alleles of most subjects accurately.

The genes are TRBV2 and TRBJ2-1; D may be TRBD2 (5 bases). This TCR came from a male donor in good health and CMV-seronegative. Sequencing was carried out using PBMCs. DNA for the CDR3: TGTGCCAGCATTATTGATGTGGCTAGCACTCCCTACAAGCAGTTCTTC. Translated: CASIIDVASTPYKQFF.